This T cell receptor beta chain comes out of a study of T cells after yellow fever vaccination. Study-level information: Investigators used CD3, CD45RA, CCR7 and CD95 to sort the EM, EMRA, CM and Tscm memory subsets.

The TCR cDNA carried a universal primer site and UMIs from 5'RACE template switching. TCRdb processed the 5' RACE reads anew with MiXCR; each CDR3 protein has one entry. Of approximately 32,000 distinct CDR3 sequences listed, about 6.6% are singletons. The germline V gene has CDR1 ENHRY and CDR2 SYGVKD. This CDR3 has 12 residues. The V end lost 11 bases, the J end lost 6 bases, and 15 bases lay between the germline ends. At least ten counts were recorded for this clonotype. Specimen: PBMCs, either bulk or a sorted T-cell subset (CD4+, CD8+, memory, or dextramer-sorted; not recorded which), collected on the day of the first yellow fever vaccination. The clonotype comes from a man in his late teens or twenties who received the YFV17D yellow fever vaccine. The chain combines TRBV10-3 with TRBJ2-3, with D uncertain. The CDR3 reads CAVASAADTQYF. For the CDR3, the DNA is TGTGCCGTCGCGTCGGCGGCCGATACGCAGTATTTT.